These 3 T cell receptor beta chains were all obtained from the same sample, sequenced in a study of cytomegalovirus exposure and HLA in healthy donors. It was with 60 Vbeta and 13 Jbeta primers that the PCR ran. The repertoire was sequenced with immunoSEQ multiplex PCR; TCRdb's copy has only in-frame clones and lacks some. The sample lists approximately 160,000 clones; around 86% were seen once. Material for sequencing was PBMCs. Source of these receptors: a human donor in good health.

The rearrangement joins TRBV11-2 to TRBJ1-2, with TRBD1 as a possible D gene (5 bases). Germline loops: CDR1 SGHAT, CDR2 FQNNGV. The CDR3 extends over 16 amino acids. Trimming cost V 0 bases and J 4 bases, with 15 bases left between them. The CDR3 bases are TGTGCCAGCAGCTTAGAAAGGGCCCAGGGCGCCTATGGCTACACCTTC. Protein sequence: CASSLERAQGAYGYTF.

This chain's CDR3 is CASSRREGRYEQYF. The CDR3 DNA sequence: TGTGCCAGCAGCAGACGAGAGGGCCGGTACGAGCAGTACTTC. The chain joins TRBV6-5 to TRBJ2-7, with a tentative D call TRBD2 (5 bases). The length of the CDR3 is 14 residues. V was trimmed by 6 bases and J by 4 bases, leaving 16 bases between them. Germline V gives CDR1 MNHEY, CDR2 SVGAGI.

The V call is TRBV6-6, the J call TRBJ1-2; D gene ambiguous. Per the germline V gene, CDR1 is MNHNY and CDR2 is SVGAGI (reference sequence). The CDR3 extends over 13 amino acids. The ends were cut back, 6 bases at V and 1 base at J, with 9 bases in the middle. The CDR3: CASSYLINYGYTF. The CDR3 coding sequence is TGTGCCAGCAGCTATCTTATTAACTATGGCTACACCTTC.